The clone carrying this T cell receptor beta chain was detected ten times or more. Its antigen is still unknown. This sample was included in a study of T cell repertoires in cytomegalovirus infection. V was shortened by 3 bases and J by 4 bases, with 19 bases between the two germline ends. This CDR3 comprises 17 residues. Germline V gene sequence: CDR1 SGHDN, CDR2 FVKESK. TCRdb re-analysed the reads in MiXCR, keeping a single row per CDR3 protein. The sample shows about 210,000 distinct CDR3 sequences, 5% to 8.5% of them seen only once. General study points: CMV-specific TCR beta clonotypes restricted by HLA-C dominated the ex vivo response.

V gene TRBV14 combines with J gene TRBJ1-3; D might be TRBD1 (5 bases). Sequencing was carried out using PBMCs. This sequence was found in a human donor in good health (CMV status not recorded). Some clones in this sample may be carry-over from other donors' samples. The CDR3 DNA follows: TGTGCCAGCAGCCAGAGGCAGGGCCAATACGGCGGAAACACCATATATTTT. This codes for CASSQRQGQYGGNTIYF.